This T cell receptor beta chain stems from a study of blood T cell repertoires in COVID-19. Overall study context: Some COVID-19 samples were acute and others convalescent; all came from the United States, Italy and Spain. PBMCs, B-cell-depleted T cells, or T cells were the source of the cDNA or gDNA that made up the material.

The germline V and J ends were trimmed by 0 bases and 12 bases, with 6 bases remaining between them. Germline CDR1 reads DFQATT; CDR2 reads SNEGSKA (reference sequence). The CDR3 loop spans 10 amino acids. Per the original methods: The assay estimated nucleated cells by amplifying reference gene primers. Sequencing was performed with immunoSEQ multiplex PCR; in TCRdb, only in-frame clones are kept and a portion is missing. Clone size and the V and J calls come from that table; the DNA yielded D and trimming. The data hold around 420,000 clones, with 88% observed a single time. The age range of participants was about 18 to 89 years, with residence in more than 20 US areas.

This sequence was found in a woman aged 35 to 49 with acute COVID-19. Source material: PBMCs or T cells enriched from blood (not recorded which). The gene calls are TRBV20-1 and TRBJ2-1; D gene uncertain. The CDR3 protein is CSARDRGQFF. The CDR3, as DNA: TGCAGTGCTAGAGATAGAGGGCAGTTCTTC.